This TCR beta chain was identified during a study of T cells in Graves' hyperthyroidism and ophthalmopathy. General study findings and limits: For ophthalmopathy, model prediction preceded onset by a median approximately 6 months. Stable hyperthyroidism was told apart from ophthalmopathy by a model built on 13 V-J features. Also found in blood were most expanded thyroid clonotypes above 0.001.

Researchers took RNA transcripts and amplified the TCR beta CDR3 regions from them. A set of HTBI primers served as the primers for a first-round RT-PCR of the TCR CDR3. TCRdb recomputed calls from the multiplex PCR reads with MiXCR, one row per CDR3 protein. The sample records a few hundred thousand distinct CDR3 sequences, around a sixth being singletons. Fresh peripheral blood, around 11 ml of it, supplied the PBMCs. The CDR3 is 11 residues long. V was clipped by 6 bases and J by 4 bases, with 7 bases between them. Germline V gene data show CDR1 as MNHNS and CDR2 as SASEGT. A remark on this clonotype: Its target is not known.

This clonotype was obtained from a woman in her forties with Graves' ophthalmopathy. The sequenced sample consisted of blood. The V gene is TRBV6-1, the J gene TRBJ2-7; D not resolved. The chain's CDR3 is CASRRQYEQYF. The CDR3 DNA sequence: TGTGCCAGCAGAAGACAATACGAGCAGTACTTC.